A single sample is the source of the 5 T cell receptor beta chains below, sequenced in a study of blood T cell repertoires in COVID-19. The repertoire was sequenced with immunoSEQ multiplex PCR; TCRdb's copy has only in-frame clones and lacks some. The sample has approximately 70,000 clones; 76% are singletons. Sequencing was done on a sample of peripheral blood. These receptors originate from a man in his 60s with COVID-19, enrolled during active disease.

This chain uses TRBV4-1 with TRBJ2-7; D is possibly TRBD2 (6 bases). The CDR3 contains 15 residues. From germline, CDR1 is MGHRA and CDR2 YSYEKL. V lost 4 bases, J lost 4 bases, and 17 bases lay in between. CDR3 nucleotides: TGCGCCAGCAGCCCGGGACTCTTGGGGGGTTACGAGCAGTACTTC. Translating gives CASSPGLLGGYEQYF.

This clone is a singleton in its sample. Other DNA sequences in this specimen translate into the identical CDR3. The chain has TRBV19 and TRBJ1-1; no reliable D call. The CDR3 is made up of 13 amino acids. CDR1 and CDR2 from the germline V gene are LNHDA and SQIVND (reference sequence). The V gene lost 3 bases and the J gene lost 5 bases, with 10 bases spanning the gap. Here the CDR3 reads CASSMGAGTEAFF. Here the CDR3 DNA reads TGTGCCAGTAGTATGGGAGCAGGTACTGAAGCTTTCTTT. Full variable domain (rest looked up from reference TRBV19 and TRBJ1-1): DGGITQSPKYLFRKEGQNVTLSCEQNLNHDAMYWYRQDPGQGLRLIYYSQIVNDFQKGDIAEGYSVSREKKESFPLTVTSAQKNPTAFYLCASSMGAGTEAFFGQGTRLTVV.

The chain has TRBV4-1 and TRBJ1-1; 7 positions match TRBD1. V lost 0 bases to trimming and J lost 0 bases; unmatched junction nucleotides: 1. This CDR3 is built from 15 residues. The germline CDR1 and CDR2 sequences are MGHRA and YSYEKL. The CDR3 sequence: CASSQETGVNTEAFF. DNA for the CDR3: TGCGCCAGCAGCCAAGAAACAGGGGTGAACACTGAAGCTTTCTTT.

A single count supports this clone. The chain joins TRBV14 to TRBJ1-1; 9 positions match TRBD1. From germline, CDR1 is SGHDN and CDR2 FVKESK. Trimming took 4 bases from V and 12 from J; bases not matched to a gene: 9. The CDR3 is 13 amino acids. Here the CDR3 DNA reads TGTGCCAGCAGCCGCCACCGGGACAGGGTAACTTTCTTT. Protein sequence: CASSRHRDRVTFF. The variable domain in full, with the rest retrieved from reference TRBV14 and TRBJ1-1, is EAGVTQFPSHSVIEKGQTVTLRCDPISGHDNLYWYRRVMGKEIKFLLHFVKESKQDESGMPNNRFLAERTGGTYSTLKVQPAELEDSGVYFCASSRHRDRVTFFGQGTRLTVV.

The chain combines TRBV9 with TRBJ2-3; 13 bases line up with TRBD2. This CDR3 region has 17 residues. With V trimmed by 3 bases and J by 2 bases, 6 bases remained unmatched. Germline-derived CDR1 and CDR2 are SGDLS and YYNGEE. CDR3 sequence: CASSGLTSGGNTDTQYF. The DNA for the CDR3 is TGTGCCAGCAGCGGGTTGACTAGCGGGGGGAACACAGATACGCAGTATTTT. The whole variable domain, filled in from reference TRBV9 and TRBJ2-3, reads DSGVTQTPKHLITATGQRVTLRCSPRSGDLSVYWYQQSLDQGLQFLIQYYNGEERAKGNILERFSAQQFPDLHSELNLSSLELGDSALYFCASSGLTSGGNTDTQYFGPGTRLTVL.